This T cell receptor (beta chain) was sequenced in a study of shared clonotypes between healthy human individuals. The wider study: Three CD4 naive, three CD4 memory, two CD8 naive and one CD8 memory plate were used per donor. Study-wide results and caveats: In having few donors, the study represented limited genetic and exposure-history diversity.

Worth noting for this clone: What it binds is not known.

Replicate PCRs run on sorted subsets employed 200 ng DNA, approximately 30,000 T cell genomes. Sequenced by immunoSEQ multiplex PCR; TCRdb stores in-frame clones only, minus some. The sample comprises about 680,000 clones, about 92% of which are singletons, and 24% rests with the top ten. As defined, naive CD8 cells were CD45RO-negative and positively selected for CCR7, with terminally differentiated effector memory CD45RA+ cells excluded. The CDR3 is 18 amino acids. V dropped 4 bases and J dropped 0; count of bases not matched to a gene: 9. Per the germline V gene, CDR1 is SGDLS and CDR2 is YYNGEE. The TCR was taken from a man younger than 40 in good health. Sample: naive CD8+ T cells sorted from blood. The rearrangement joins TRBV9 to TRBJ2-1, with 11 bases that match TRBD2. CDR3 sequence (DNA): TGTGCCAGCAGCCCATCGGGACTAGCGGCGAGCTCCTACAATGAGCAGTTCTTC. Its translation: CASSPSGLAASSYNEQFF.